This passage covers 26 T cell receptor beta chains from one sample sequenced in a study of liver allograft versus peripheral blood T cells. Study background: The study compared liver allograft T cell receptor repertoires against peripheral blood repertoires of liver transplant recipients.

TCRdb called the reads again in MiXCR, with one record for every CDR3 protein. The table has some 3,500 distinct CDR3 sequences, 16% seen once. These receptors originate from a human patient who had a liver transplant. Some T cells may be graft donor cells.

Concerning this clonotype itself: A much larger clone is a single base away; this may be a read error. This chain uses TRBV12-3 or TRBV12-4 with TRBJ1-6, with D possibly TRBD1 on 6 matching bases. The CDR3 runs to 14 residues. Trimming cost V 6 bases and J 8 bases, with 14 bases left between them. CDR3 DNA: TGTGCCAGCAGCACAGGGTCGGTTTATTCACCCCTCCACTTT. Protein product: CASSTGSVYSPLHF.

This clonotype qualifies as medium-sized. This chain joins TRBV20-1 and TRBJ1-2, with a tentative D call TRBD1 (6 bases). V lost 3 bases and J 6 bases, leaving 20 bases between the germline ends. Looked up from germline, CDR1 is DFQATT and CDR2 is SNEGSKA (reference sequence). The length of the CDR3 is 15 residues. CDR3 in amino acids: CSASTQGRYGNGYTF. The CDR3 DNA is TGCAGTGCTAGCACGCAGGGGAGGTATGGGAATGGCTACACCTTC.

This clonotype is termed medium-sized. The V gene is TRBV7-2, the J gene TRBJ1-3; D is undetermined. CDR1 and CDR2 (germline): SGHTA, FQGNSA. Trimming shortened V by 4 bases and J by 2 bases, and 12 bases separated the two germline ends. This CDR3 contains 15 residues. The CDR3 DNA follows: TGTGCCAGCAGCTCTAACCCGGGCCCTGGAAACACCATATATTTT. Translation gives CASSSNPGPGNTIYF.

This clonotype has a single count. A single base separates this from a much larger clone, so it may be a read error. The chain recombines TRBV18 with TRBJ2-7; D gene uncertain. CDR1 KGHSH and CDR2 LQKENI come from the germline V gene. This CDR3 comprises 12 residues. Trimming stripped 5 bases from V and 10 bases from J, with 15 bases between. CDR3 bases: TGTGCCAGCTCATCAACTCAAGAGACCCAGTACGTC. It is translated as CASSSTQETQYV.

By sample share, this clonotype is medium-sized. Here the CDR3 DNA reads TGTGCCAGTAGTCCCCCTGGGAGCGGGGTTTTCAATGAGCAGTTCTTC. Its translation: CASSPPGSGVFNEQFF. The chain is built from TRBV19 and TRBJ2-1; 7 bases are shared with TRBD2. Losses at the gene ends were 5 bases for V and 6 bases for J; bases not matched to a gene: 13. The CDR3 extends over 16 amino acids. Germline loops: CDR1 LNHDA, CDR2 SQIVND (reference sequence).

By its share, this clonotype is medium-sized (0.01 to 0.1%). The V and J genes are TRBV14 and TRBJ1-6; a possible D gene is TRBD1 (5 bases). V was clipped by 2 bases and J by 9 bases, with 8 bases between them. Germline V gives CDR1 SGHDN, CDR2 FVKESK. This CDR3 comprises 13 residues. This CDR3 reads CASSQMGGSPLHF. CDR3 nucleotide sequence: TGTGCCAGCAGCCAAATGGGGGGTTCACCCCTCCACTTT.

Turning to this clonotype: A single base separates this from a much larger clone, so it may be a read error. This rearrangement joins TRBV6-6 to TRBJ2-1, with D possibly being TRBD2 (6 bases). The length of the CDR3 is 14 residues. Germline assignment: CDR1 MNHNY and CDR2 SVGAGI (reference sequence). The V gene lost 6 bases and the J gene lost 10 bases, with 19 bases spanning the gap. DNA of the CDR3: TGTGCCAGCAGGGACGGGACTGACTCCTACGAGCAGTTCTTC. Its translation: CASRDGTDSYEQFF.

By share of the sample, this clonotype is medium-sized (0.01 to 0.1%). The rearrangement uses TRBV24-1 and TRBJ2-3, with TRBD1 identical over 8 bases. The CDR3 is 16 amino acids. With V trimmed by 4 bases and J by 1 base, 6 bases remained unmatched. The germline V gene encodes CDR1 KGHDR and CDR2 SFDVKD. DNA for the CDR3: TGTGCCACCAGTGACACACCGGGACAGGGCACAGATACGCAGTATTTT. It codes for CATSDTPGQGTDTQYF.

By share of the sample, this clonotype is medium-sized (0.01 to 0.1%). The rearrangement joins TRBV7-2 to TRBJ2-6, with D possibly TRBD1 on 5 matching bases. The CDR3 loop spans 14 amino acids. Between the trimmed V and J ends, which lost 1 base and 4 bases, there was a span of 5 bases. Germline CDR1 SGHTA, CDR2 FQGNSA. CDR3 sequence: CASSLDRGANVLTF. In DNA form, the CDR3 reads TGTGCCAGCAGCTTAGACAGGGGGGCCAACGTCCTGACTTTC.

This clonotype is deemed medium-sized. V and J are TRBV19 and TRBJ1-3, with a tentative D call TRBD1 (5 bases). The CDR3 consists of 16 residues. Between the trimmed V and J ends, which lost 3 bases and 3 bases, there was a span of 15 bases. From germline, CDR1 is LNHDA and CDR2 SQIVND (reference sequence). The CDR3 coding sequence is TGTGCCAGTAGTATGGGGACGAAGAAAGGTGGAAACACCATATATTTT. It is translated as CASSMGTKKGGNTIYF.

This chain links TRBV12-3 or TRBV12-4 with TRBJ2-2, with 13 bases aligning to TRBD2. Trimming cost V 6 bases and J 4 bases; bases outside gene matches: 5. The CDR3 totals 16 residues. CDR3 DNA: TGTGCCAGCAGCCAAGGACTAGCGGGGGTCACCGGGGAGCTGTTTTTT. This translates into CASSQGLAGVTGELFF.

This clonotype is labeled as medium-sized. The chain links TRBV29-1 to TRBJ2-2; D not certain. The CDR3 length is 12 residues. Germline assignment: CDR1 SQVTM and CDR2 ANQGSEA. The ends were cut back, 7 bases at V and 0 bases at J, with 6 bases in the middle. CDR3 protein: CSAATNTGELFF. The CDR3 region has the DNA TGCAGCGCTGCCACGAACACCGGGGAGCTGTTTTTT.

This clonotype is medium-sized (0.01 to 0.1%). The gene calls are TRBV6-5 and TRBJ1-1; TRBD1 agrees at 9 bases. The CDR3 length is 17 residues. Trimming cost V 7 bases and J 1 base; bases outside gene matches: 13. Looked up from germline, CDR1 is MNHEY and CDR2 is SVGAGI. In DNA, the CDR3 is TGTGCCAGCAAGAGAATGGGACAGGGAAGACCGAACACTGAAGCTTTCTTT. As protein: CASKRMGQGRPNTEAFF.

This clonotype is labeled medium-sized. The chain combines TRBV6-6 with TRBJ1-5; 9 nucleotides line up with TRBD1. Losses at the gene ends were 7 bases for V and 0 bases for J; bases not matched to a gene: 16. From germline, CDR1 is MNHNY and CDR2 SVGAGI (reference sequence). The CDR3 contains 19 residues. DNA of the CDR3: TGTGCCAGCACCAAGGGGGGAACAGGGGGCGCATATAGCAATCAGCCCCAGCATTTT. Translated: CASTKGGTGGAYSNQPQHF.

This clonotype was detected ten times or more. The V gene is TRBV29-1, the J gene TRBJ1-1; 7 bases are a match to TRBD1. The CDR3 covers 13 residues. CDR1 is SQVTM and CDR2 is ANQGSEA in the germline V gene. J lost 4 bases, V lost 3 bases, and 5 bases had no gene match. DNA of the CDR3: TGCAGCGTTGATCAGGGGGGGGGCACTGAAGCTTTCTTT. As protein: CSVDQGGGTEAFF. Complete variable domain (other parts from reference TRBV29-1 and TRBJ1-1): SAVISQKPSRDICQRGTSLTIQCQVDSQVTMMFWYRQQPGQSLTLIATANQGSEATYESGFVIDKFPISRPNLTFSTLTVSNMSPEDSSIYLCSVDQGGGTEAFFGQGTRLTVV.

By sample share, this clonotype is medium-sized. J is TRBJ2-7 and V is TRBV6-1; 7 positions agree with TRBD1. Germline CDR1 MNHNS, CDR2 SASEGT. The CDR3 has 14 amino acids. The trim removed 7 bases at V and 3 bases at J, leaving 9 bases unmatched. CDR3 in amino acids: CASTADRDLYEQYV. The CDR3 nucleotides read TGTGCCAGCACCGCTGACAGGGACCTCTACGAGCAGTACGTC.

This clonotype is classed as medium-sized (0.01 to 0.1%). The V gene is TRBV27, the J gene TRBJ2-2; D is ambiguous. This CDR3 comprises 15 residues. CDR1 is MNHEY, CDR2 SMNVEV, per germline (reference sequence). V was cut by 3 bases and J by 5 bases, with 13 bases left in between. CDR3 sequence (DNA): TGTGCCAGCAGTTTTGGGCCCCACACGACCGGGGAGCTGTTTTTT. It translates to CASSFGPHTTGELFF.

J is TRBJ1-6 and V is TRBV5-1; D may be TRBD1 (6 bases). V lost 4 bases, J lost 4 bases, and 9 bases lay in between. Germline-derived CDR1 and CDR2 are SGHRS and YFSETQ. The length of the CDR3 is 14 residues. The CDR3 here is CASSLGQYNSPLHF. The CDR3 DNA is TGCGCCAGCAGCCTCGGACAGTATAATTCACCCCTCCACTTT.

The chain has TRBV20-1 and TRBJ1-5; 7 bases align to TRBD1. In germline, CDR1 is DFQATT, CDR2 SNEGSKA (reference sequence). The V and J ends lost 0 bases and 7 bases, in that order; junction bases with no gene match: 12. The CDR3 spans 16 residues. CDR3 DNA: TGCAGTGCTAGAGATTTTGCTAAGACAGGGAGCCAGCCCCAGCATTTT. Its translation: CSARDFAKTGSQPQHF.

The J gene is TRBJ1-1, the V gene TRBV20-1; D gene ambiguous. This CDR3 has 15 residues. CDR1 and CDR2 (germline): DFQATT, SNEGSKA (reference sequence). Trimming shortened V by 1 base and J by 5 bases, and 17 bases separated the two germline ends. DNA for the CDR3: TGCAGTGCTAGAGGGGATAGTCGGTGGGGAACTGAAGCTTTCTTT. Translation gives CSARGDSRWGTEAFF.

By its share, this clonotype is medium-sized. The chain is built from TRBV29-1 and TRBJ2-4; a weak D match, TRBD2 (6 bases). This CDR3 contains 14 residues. The germline CDR1 and CDR2 sequences are SQVTM and ANQGSEA. V lost 7 bases and J 7 bases, leaving 20 bases between the germline ends. The CDR3 bases are TGCAGCGCTTCAAAGGGGACCCGGGAGAACATTCAGTACTTC. Translation: CSASKGTRENIQYF.

This clonotype is classed as medium-sized. This chain connects TRBV7-2 to TRBJ1-2; D perhaps matches TRBD1 (5 bases). Germline V CDR1 and CDR2: SGHTA, FQGNSA. The CDR3 consists of 14 residues. V was cut by 5 bases and J by 4 bases, with 14 bases left in between. The CDR3 DNA reads as TGTGCCAGCAGCCTGGGACGGCTTTTCTATGGCTACACCTTC. Its protein is CASSLGRLFYGYTF.

This clonotype showed up many times. CDR3 region: CSATLRGPGTEAFF. In nucleotides, the CDR3 is TGCAGTGCCACGCTCAGGGGGCCAGGGACTGAAGCTTTCTTT. The chain combines TRBV20-1 with TRBJ1-1, with TRBD1 matching over 8 bases. V lost 6 bases to trimming and J lost 5 bases; unmatched junction nucleotides: 11. The CDR3 runs to 14 residues. Germline-derived CDR1 and CDR2 are DFQATT and SNEGSKA (reference sequence).

The chain employs TRBV20-1 and TRBJ1-2, with 7 nucleotides matching TRBD1. Trimming at V came to 5 bases and at J to 6 bases, leaving 6 bases not matched to a gene. The CDR3 runs 12 residues. The V gene's germline CDR1 is DFQATT and CDR2 SNEGSKA (reference sequence). CDR3 DNA: TGCAGTGCTCACACAGGGGATAATGGCTACACCTTC. Residues: CSAHTGDNGYTF.

By sample fraction, this clonotype is medium-sized (0.01 to 0.1%). V gene TRBV12-3 or TRBV12-4 combines with J gene TRBJ1-1; no clear D gene. The V end lost 7 bases, the J end lost 5 bases, and 14 bases lay between the germline ends. The CDR3 has 13 amino acids. The CDR3 DNA reads as TGTGCCAGCACCCGGAGGGTCGAGACTGAAGCTTTCTTT. Translated, it gives CASTRRVETEAFF.

The chain employs TRBV6-6 and TRBJ1-1, with TRBD1 matching 11 bases. The CDR3 extends over 12 amino acids. Germline CDR1 is MNHNY and CDR2 is SVGAGI (reference sequence). The junction had 3 bases not matched to a gene; V was cut back by 5 bases and J by 10 bases. CDR3 residues: CASSKGQGAAFF. DNA of the CDR3: TGTGCCAGCAGTAAAGGACAGGGGGCAGCTTTCTTT.